The 26 T cell receptor beta chains in this list originate from one sample, sequenced in a study of cytomegalovirus exposure and HLA in healthy donors. The PCR had 60 Vbeta and 13 Jbeta primers. Generated by immunoSEQ multiplex PCR, the TCRdb table keeps only in-frame clones and is missing some. The sample has under 200,000 clones, roughly 80% seen once. The sequencing sample was made of PBMCs. These receptors all come from a man aged 25-40 years in good health and CMV-seronegative.

V and J are TRBV28 and TRBJ2-4; 7 nucleotides align to TRBD2. V lost 5 bases to trimming and J lost 8 bases; unmatched junction nucleotides: 9. The CDR3 spans 14 residues. Germline V gene lookup returns CDR1 MDHEN and CDR2 SYDVKM. The CDR3 spells CASSPPPGGYIQYF. For the CDR3, the DNA is TGTGCCAGCAGTCCACCCCCCGGGGGGTACATTCAGTACTTC.

The rearrangement links TRBV25-1 to TRBJ1-6; weak D call: TRBD1 (6 bases). The CDR3 runs to 15 residues. Germline values: CDR1 MGHDK, CDR2 SYGVNS. Between the trimmed V and J ends, which lost 9 bases and 5 bases, there was a span of 17 bases. CDR3 DNA: TGTGCCAGTAGACAGGCCCGAGGCGATAATTCACCCCTCCACTTT. Residues: CASRQARGDNSPLHF.

This clone was seen only a few times. This chain connects TRBV9 to TRBJ2-1; D ambiguous. V lost 1 base, J lost 4 bases, and 6 bases lay in between. The CDR3 runs 13 residues. Looked up from germline, CDR1 is SGDLS and CDR2 is YYNGEE. The CDR3: CASSVRLYNEQFF. The CDR3 nucleotides read TGTGCCAGCAGCGTACGTCTATACAATGAGCAGTTCTTC.

This chain connects TRBV28 to TRBJ2-7; possibly TRBD1 for D (6 bases). V lost 4 bases to trimming and J lost 3 bases, with 10 bases between them. CDR1 is MDHEN and CDR2 is SYDVKM in the germline V gene. There are 13 residues in the CDR3. CDR3 amino acids: CASSSRDIYEQYF. The CDR3, as DNA: TGTGCCAGCAGTTCCCGGGACATCTACGAGCAGTACTTC.

The chain links TRBV6-1 to TRBJ1-6; 11 bases match TRBD1. The length of the CDR3 is 14 residues. The V gene end was trimmed by 1 base and the J gene end by 10 bases; junction bases not matched to a gene: 0. Germline lookup yields CDR1 MNHNS and CDR2 SASEGT. The CDR3 DNA reads as TGTGCCAGCAGTGAAGGGACAGGGGGCTCACCCCTCCACTTT. Translated: CASSEGTGGSPLHF.

The chain links TRBV7-9 to TRBJ2-1; TRBD1 matches 7 bases. The ends lost 5 bases at V and 11 bases at J; junction bases unmatched: 9. Germline lookup yields CDR1 SEHNR and CDR2 FQNEAQ (reference sequence). The CDR3 runs 13 residues. The CDR3 reads CASSDPTGSKQFF. The CDR3 bases are TGTGCCAGCAGCGACCCGACAGGGTCAAAGCAGTTCTTC. Full variable domain (remainder filled in from reference TRBV7-9 and TRBJ2-1): DTGVSQNPRHKITKRGQNVTFRCDPISEHNRLYWYRQTLGQGPEFLTYFQNEAQLEKSRLLSDRFSAERPKGSFSTLEIQRTEQGDSAMYLCASSDPTGSKQFFGPGTRLTVL.

On this clone: One end of the junction does not line up with germline, which may come from a read error. V usage is TRBV7-9 and J usage is TRBJ2-7; D is undetermined. Germline assignment: CDR1 SEHNR and CDR2 FQNEAQ (reference sequence). The CDR3 runs 13 residues. CDR3 sequence: CSSSLEKEYEQYF. The CDR3 nucleotides are TGTTCCAGCAGCTTAGAGAAGGAGTACGAGCAGTACTTC.

The chain couples TRBV6-5 to TRBJ2-5, with 7 nucleotides matching TRBD1. The tail of the sequence fits TRBJ2-7 better, so the J call may be wrong. The CDR3 length is 14 residues. Germline V gene lookup returns CDR1 MNHEY and CDR2 SVGAGI. CDR3 region: CASSYFRTGYEQYF. CDR3 sequence (DNA): TGTGCCAGCAGTTACTTCCGGACAGGCTACGAGCAGTACTTC.

V is TRBV7-9 and J is TRBJ1-5; possible D gene TRBD1, 6 bases. CDR1 and CDR2 (germline): SEHNR, FQNEAQ (reference sequence). CDR3 length equals 14 residues. The germline V and J ends were trimmed by 3 bases and 4 bases, with 10 bases remaining between them. The CDR3 DNA reads as TGTGCCAGCAGCTTGGGGGGGGCTAATCAGCCCCAGCATTTT. Its translation is CASSLGGANQPQHF.

The chain links TRBV5-1 to TRBJ1-3, with 7 bases fitting TRBD1. Germline trimming cut 0 bases from V and 2 bases from J; bases unmatched to any gene: 11. This CDR3 has 18 amino acids. From germline, CDR1 is SGHRS and CDR2 YFSETQ. CDR3 sequence reads: CASSLVDSLTGAGNTIYF. The DNA of the CDR3 is TGCGCCAGCAGCTTGGTAGATTCCCTCACAGGGGCTGGAAACACCATATATTTT.

The rearrangement uses TRBV6-1 and TRBJ1-3; D ambiguous. V lost 6 bases, J lost 0 bases, and 6 bases lay in between. The germline V gene encodes CDR1 MNHNS and CDR2 SASEGT. This CDR3 comprises 13 residues. In DNA, the CDR3 is TGTGCCAGCAGCCGGGGCTCTGGAAACACCATATATTTT. Residues: CASSRGSGNTIYF.

The V and J genes are TRBV19 and TRBJ2-2; D may be TRBD2 (6 bases). CDR3 length: 13 amino acids. Germline V gene sequence: CDR1 LNHDA, CDR2 SQIVND (reference sequence). V lost 3 bases and J 5 bases, leaving 7 bases between the germline ends. The chain's CDR3 is CASSIRGTGELFF. CDR3 DNA sequence: TGTGCCAGTAGTATCCGGGGGACCGGGGAGCTGTTTTTT.

In DNA, the CDR3 is TGTGCCAGCAGCTTTAGTCTCCCAGGCCATAATTCACCCCTCCACTTT. It translates to CASSFSLPGHNSPLHF. This chain connects TRBV11-2 to TRBJ1-6; D uncertain. V gave up 3 bases and J gave up 5 bases, with 14 bases separating them. The CDR3 runs to 16 residues. Germline CDR1 reads SGHAT; CDR2 reads FQNNGV.

The chain uses TRBV5-5 and TRBJ1-5; D gene unclear. Per the germline V gene, CDR1 is SGHKS and CDR2 is YYEKEE (reference sequence). This CDR3 has 12 amino acids. Trimming removed 4 bases from V and 7 bases from J, with 9 bases in between. Here the CDR3 DNA reads TGTGCCAGCAGCCCCTCAGGACAGCCCCAGCATTTT. Protein: CASSPSGQPQHF.

The chain recombines TRBV5-6 with TRBJ1-6; 7 nucleotides agree with TRBD1. V shed 3 bases, J shed 8 bases, and the junction held 14 bases outside the gene matches. Germline V gene lookup returns CDR1 SGHDT and CDR2 YYEEEE. This CDR3 spans 17 amino acids. CDR3 sequence: CASSWRGEWQGDSPLHF. CDR3 nucleotide sequence: TGTGCCAGCAGCTGGAGGGGGGAGTGGCAGGGGGATTCACCCCTCCACTTT. Full variable domain (outside the CDR3, taken from reference TRBV5-6 and TRBJ1-6): DAGVTQSPTHLIKTRGQQVTLRCSPKSGHDTVSWYQQALGQGPQFIFQYYEEEERQRGNFPDRFSGHQFPNYSSELNVNALLLGDSALYLCASSWRGEWQGDSPLHFGNGTRLTVT.

This clone was found a few times. The chain couples TRBV27 to TRBJ2-7; D might be TRBD1 (5 bases). CDR1 is MNHEY, CDR2 SMNVEV, per germline (reference sequence). V dropped 8 bases and J dropped 4 bases, with 21 bases sitting between them. This CDR3 has 15 amino acids. The CDR3 DNA follows: TGTGCCAGCTGCAGGGTAAGGCCCGTAATGTACGAGCAGTACTTC. As protein: CASCRVRPVMYEQYF.

This chain joins TRBV27 and TRBJ2-7; tentatively, D is TRBD2 (5 bases). The V end was cut by 8 bases, the J end by 4 bases, with 15 bases between. CDR3 length: 13 amino acids. Germline assignment: CDR1 MNHEY and CDR2 SMNVEV (reference sequence). The CDR3 region is CASALRAAYEQYF. In DNA form, the CDR3 reads TGTGCCAGCGCTTTGCGGGCAGCATACGAGCAGTACTTC.

The chain has TRBV30 and TRBJ1-1; TRBD1 might be the D (5 bases). This CDR3 region has 12 residues. Per the germline V gene, CDR1 is GTSNPN and CDR2 is SVGIG (reference sequence). Trimming removed 2 bases from V and 7 bases from J, with 11 bases in between. CDR3 sequence: CAWSKGEVEAFF. As DNA, the CDR3 is TGTGCCTGGAGTAAAGGGGAAGTTGAAGCTTTCTTT.

This chain uses TRBV7-9 with TRBJ2-1; 11 bases line up with TRBD2. The CDR3 consists of 18 residues. Unmatched junction bases numbered 9, after V lost 1 base and J lost 4 bases. Germline lookup yields CDR1 SEHNR and CDR2 FQNEAQ (reference sequence). CDR3 nucleotides: TGTGCCAGCAGCTTAGGAGAATTAGCGGGGGGGCCTTACAATGAGCAGTTCTTC. Translating it yields CASSLGELAGGPYNEQFF.

This chain joins TRBV5-5 and TRBJ1-5, with D maybe TRBD1 (5 bases). V was shortened by 2 bases and J by 3 bases, with 12 bases between the two germline ends. Germline V CDR1 and CDR2: SGHKS, YYEKEE (reference sequence). This CDR3 region has 15 residues. This chain's CDR3 is CASSLRGGDNQPQHF. In DNA, the CDR3 is TGTGCCAGCAGCTTAAGGGGCGGGGACAATCAGCCCCAGCATTTT.

The rearrangement joins TRBV5-4 to TRBJ2-3; D is uncertain. V was trimmed by 6 bases and J by 1 base, leaving 12 bases between them. In germline, CDR1 is SGHNT, CDR2 YYREEE (reference sequence). The CDR3 has 14 residues. The CDR3 nucleotides are TGTGCCAGCATGTCCCAAGGAGGCACAGATACGCAGTATTTT. It specifies CASMSQGGTDTQYF.

This clone turned up a few times. This chain joins TRBV30 and TRBJ1-1; D possibly corresponds to TRBD1 (5 bases). Germline V gene sequence: CDR1 GTSNPN, CDR2 SVGIG (reference sequence). V dropped 3 bases and J dropped 2 bases, with 10 bases sitting between them. CDR3 length: 13 amino acids. Written as DNA, the CDR3 is TGTGCCTGGAGCAATACAGGCAACACTGAAGCTTTCTTT. Translated, it gives CAWSNTGNTEAFF.

The chain combines TRBV6-6 with TRBJ2-1; 8 positions agree with TRBD1. The CDR3 totals 14 residues. The germline CDR1 and CDR2 sequences are MNHNY and SVGAGI (reference sequence). Germline trimming cut 5 bases from V and 2 bases from J; bases unmatched to any gene: 2. CDR3 in DNA: TGTGCCAGCAGTACGGGACAGGCCTACAATGAGCAGTTCTTC. Protein: CASSTGQAYNEQFF.

The chain is built from TRBV9 and TRBJ2-3, with 10 bases that match TRBD2. Trimming took 2 bases from V and 5 from J; bases not matched to a gene: 8. The germline V gene encodes CDR1 SGDLS and CDR2 YYNGEE. This CDR3 is 16 amino acids long. The chain's CDR3 is CASSVSSGGARDTQYF. In nucleotides, the CDR3 is TGTGCCAGCAGCGTGTCGAGCGGGGGGGCCCGAGATACGCAGTATTTT.

CDR3 in amino acids: CASSFWTGNTGYTF. The CDR3 coding sequence is TGTGCCAGCAGCTTCTGGACAGGGAATACTGGCTACACCTTC. The chain carries TRBV5-4 and TRBJ1-2, with 8 bases matching TRBD1. J gave up 7 bases and V 2 bases, and 7 bases lay outside the gene matches. Germline CDR1 reads SGHNT; CDR2 reads YYREEE (reference sequence). The CDR3 sequence is 14 residues long.

This clone was recorded only once. The chain joins TRBV5-4 to TRBJ1-4, with D possibly being TRBD1 (5 bases). V was pared by 0 bases and J by 0 bases, with 15 bases between. This CDR3 spans 18 amino acids. Germline V CDR1 and CDR2: SGHNT, YYREEE (reference sequence). In DNA form, the CDR3 reads TGTGCCAGCAGCTTGGGGCAGGGCCTATTTGCAACTAATGAAAAACTGTTTTTT. Its protein is CASSLGQGLFATNEKLFF.